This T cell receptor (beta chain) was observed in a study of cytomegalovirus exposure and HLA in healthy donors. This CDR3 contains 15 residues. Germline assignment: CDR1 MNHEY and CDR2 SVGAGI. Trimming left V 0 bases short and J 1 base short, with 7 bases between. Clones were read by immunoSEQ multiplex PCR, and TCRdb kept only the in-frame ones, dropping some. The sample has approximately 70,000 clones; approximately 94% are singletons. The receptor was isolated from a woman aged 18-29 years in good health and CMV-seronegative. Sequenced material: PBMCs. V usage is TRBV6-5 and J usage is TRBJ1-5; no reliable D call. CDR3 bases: TGTGCCAGCAGTTACTCGGGCAGGAGCAATCAGCCCCAGCATTTT. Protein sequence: CASSYSGRSNQPQHF.